The T cell receptor beta chain described here comes from a study of PD-1 blockade in mismatch repair-deficient tumors. Study context: All were previously treated, progressing patients with some twelve mismatch repair-deficient cancer types. Points from the study as a whole: Tumor-resident clones, often absent from pretreatment blood, expanded after pembrolizumab and then contracted.

Notes on this clone: What it recognizes is unknown.

Only in-frame clones appear in the TCRdb table, and some are missing; sequencing was by immunoSEQ multiplex PCR. This table has some 49,000 clones, approximately 80% appearing once. Germline-derived CDR1 and CDR2 are SEHNR and FQNEAQ (reference sequence). The J segment lost 5 bases and the V segment lost 4 bases, leaving 6 bases of the junction unmatched. The CDR3 spans 15 residues. Mismatch repair deficiency was confirmed in all patients, by PCR or immunohistochemistry. TCR sequencing covered a few patients who responded to pembrolizumab. The sequenced sample was PBMCs, obtained before pembrolizumab treatment. The clonotype originates from an adult with mismatch repair-deficient cancer. The V and J genes are TRBV7-9 and TRBJ2-1, with 9 bases aligning to TRBD2. CDR3 region: CASSSGGGANNEQFF. In DNA, the CDR3 is TGTGCCAGCAGCTCCGGCGGGGGGGCGAACAATGAGCAGTTCTTC. Full variable domain (missing parts from reference TRBV7-9 and TRBJ2-1): DTGVSQNPRHKITKRGQNVTFRCDPISEHNRLYWYRQTLGQGPEFLTYFQNEAQLEKSRLLSDRFSAERPKGSFSTLEIQRTEQGDSAMYLCASSSGGGANNEQFFGPGTRLTVL.